A few counts support the clone carrying this T cell receptor beta chain. Its antigen remains unknown. This entry comes from a study of STAT5B mutations in CD4+ large granular lymphocyte leukemia. The study, taken as a whole, reports: Patient CD4-sorted repertoires looked more clonal than healthy CD4+ repertoires, even without putative leukemic clones. No patients shared main leukemic clonotypes, though about 24% appeared at low frequency elsewhere. Compared with healthy controls (2/35), patient top clones favored TRBV06 (8/27).

As processed by the authors: Productive clonotypes were detectable down to 2.59 x 10-5 frequency. Some clones are missing from TCRdb's copy, which holds only in-frame ones; the method was immunoSEQ multiplex PCR. That table supplies the V and J calls and clone size; D and trimming were determined from the DNA. The data contain 35,000 to 45,000 clones, 65% to 90% of them singletons. Germline V gene sequence: CDR1 ENHRY, CDR2 SYGVKD. The CDR3 has 19 residues. V shed 0 bases and J shed 0 bases, with 21 bases lying between them. The sequence was obtained from a human donor in good health. The genes are TRBV10-3 and TRBJ2-7, with D uncertain. Material for sequencing was CD4+ T cells from blood buffy coats. CDR3 in amino acids: CAISESRIRELTRSYEQYF. The CDR3, as DNA: TGTGCCATCAGTGAGTCGCGCATTAGGGAACTAACTCGCTCCTACGAGCAGTACTTC.